Included here is one TCR beta chain sequence, with context. These data are taken from a study of blood T cell repertoires in COVID-19. Study details: Some COVID-19 samples were acute and others convalescent; all came from the United States, Italy and Spain. PBMCs, B-cell-depleted T cells, or T cells provided the cDNA or gDNA that made up the material.

V lost 5 bases and J lost 6; bases outside the gene matches: 6. The CDR3 has 14 amino acids. Per germline, CDR1 MNHEY and CDR2 SMNVEV (reference sequence). Original methodology: It was from reference gene primer amplification that nucleated cell counts were estimated. The repertoire was sequenced with immunoSEQ multiplex PCR; TCRdb's copy has only in-frame clones and lacks some. The V and J calls and clone size are taken from that table; D and trimming were inferred from the DNA. The sample carries some 380,000 clones, roughly 90% recorded once. Sequencing input: peripheral blood. This clonotype was sampled from a man aged 18 to 30 with active or convalescent COVID-19. The chain couples TRBV27 to TRBJ2-1, with 8 bases aligning to TRBD2. This CDR3 reads CASSPRGRTNEQFF. CDR3 nucleotides: TGTGCCAGCAGTCCACGCGGGAGGACCAATGAGCAGTTCTTC.